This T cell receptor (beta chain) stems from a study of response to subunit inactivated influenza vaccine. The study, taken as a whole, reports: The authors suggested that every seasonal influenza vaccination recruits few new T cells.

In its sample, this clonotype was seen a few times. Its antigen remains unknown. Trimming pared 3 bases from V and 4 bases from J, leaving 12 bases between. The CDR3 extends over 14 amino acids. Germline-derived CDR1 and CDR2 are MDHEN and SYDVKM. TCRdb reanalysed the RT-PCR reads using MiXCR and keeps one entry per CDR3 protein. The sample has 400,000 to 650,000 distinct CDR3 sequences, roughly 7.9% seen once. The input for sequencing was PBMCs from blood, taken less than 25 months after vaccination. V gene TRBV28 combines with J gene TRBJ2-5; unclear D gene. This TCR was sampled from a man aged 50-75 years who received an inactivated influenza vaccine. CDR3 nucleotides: TGTGCCAGCAGTTTTAACTGGAGAGGAGAGACCCAGTACTTC. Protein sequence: CASSFNWRGETQYF.